The next 22 T cell receptor beta chains were all read from a single sample in a study of OX40 agonist ivuxolimab in advanced cancers. Some clones are missing from TCRdb's copy, which holds only in-frame ones; the method was immunoSEQ multiplex PCR. Among some 83,000 clones listed, 90% were seen once. Source: CD4+ or CD8+ T cells sorted from blood, taken in a trial of the OX40 agonist ivuxolimab. The receptor source for this set is an adult with an advanced solid tumor such as melanoma, head and neck, liver or kidney cancer.

The CDR3: CASSSRGGQETQYF. The CDR3 DNA reads TGTGCCAGCAGCTCCCGCGGGGGCCAAGAGACCCAGTACTTC. V gene TRBV27 combines with J gene TRBJ2-5, with TRBD2 identical over 7 bases. The germline CDR1 and CDR2 sequences are MNHEY and SMNVEV (reference sequence). The V segment lost 6 bases and the J segment 1 base; nucleotides outside the gene matches: 5. The CDR3 extends over 14 amino acids.

The chain is built from TRBV5-1 and TRBJ1-3, with TRBD1 as a possible D gene (5 bases). Germline V gene lookup returns CDR1 SGHRS and CDR2 YFSETQ. The CDR3 sequence is 16 residues long. The V end was cut by 4 bases, the J end by 0 bases, with 14 bases between. In nucleotides, the CDR3 is TGCGCCAGCAGCGGGGGACCGATCAACTCTGGAAACACCATATATTTT. Its translation: CASSGGPINSGNTIYF.

The chain is built from TRBV5-4 and TRBJ2-2, with 12 bases fitting TRBD2. The CDR3 is made up of 16 amino acids. The germline V gene has CDR1 SGHNT and CDR2 YYREEE (reference sequence). The ends lost 5 bases at V and 2 bases at J; junction bases unmatched: 4. CDR3 bases: TGTGCCAGCAGGACGACTAGCGGGGGAAACACCGGGGAGCTGTTTTTT. It is translated as CASRTTSGGNTGELFF.

Of note for this clone: One end of the junction fails to match germline, which may point to a read error. The chain joins TRBV7-7 to TRBJ2-1; 13 bases match TRBD2. CDR3 length: 15 amino acids. Looked up from germline, CDR1 is SSHAT and CDR2 is FNYEAQ (reference sequence). CDR3 nucleotides: TGTGCTAGCAGCTTAAAAACTAGCGGGAGGGATGAGCAGTTCTTC. This translates into CASSLKTSGRDEQFF.

The chain carries TRBV11-2 and TRBJ2-2; 8 positions match TRBD2. The CDR3 is made up of 16 amino acids. Per germline, CDR1 SGHAT and CDR2 FQNNGV. V lost 0 bases, J lost 3 bases, and 3 bases stayed unmatched. The CDR3 reads CASSLDSGRYTGELFF. The CDR3, as DNA: TGTGCCAGCAGCTTAGACAGCGGGAGATACACCGGGGAGCTGTTTTTT.

The V gene is TRBV6-5, the J gene TRBJ1-2; tentative D call: TRBD1 (5 bases). Trimming pared 3 bases from V and 1 base from J, leaving 12 bases between. Germline V gene lookup returns CDR1 MNHEY and CDR2 SVGAGI. This CDR3 contains 15 residues. The CDR3 region has the DNA TGTGCCAGCAGTTATGTGCGGGGGAATAACTATGGCTACACCTTC. Translated: CASSYVRGNNYGYTF.

This rearrangement joins TRBV21-1 to TRBJ2-5; the table's D call TRBD1 went unverified against the DNA. TRBV21-1 is termed a pseudogene. This CDR3 spans 14 amino acids. CDR3 nucleotide sequence: TGTGCCAGCACAGGTCCATTGGGCCTGAGAGAGCAGTACTTC. Translating it yields CASTGPLGLREQYF.

The rearrangement joins TRBV5-1 to TRBJ2-5; D is uncertain. Germline CDR1 reads SGHRS; CDR2 reads YFSETQ. The V end was cut by 4 bases, the J end by 1 base, with 11 bases between. The CDR3 spans 14 residues. The CDR3 loop is CASSAQGPQETQYF. In DNA, the CDR3 is TGCGCCAGCAGCGCGCAAGGGCCCCAAGAGACCCAGTACTTC.

This clone was recorded once. The V and J genes are TRBV7-3 and TRBJ2-3; 11 nucleotides match TRBD1. Germline V gene data show CDR1 as SGHTA and CDR2 as FQGTGA. The CDR3 sequence is 16 residues long. The V gene end was trimmed by 5 bases and the J gene end by 4 bases; junction bases not matched to a gene: 8. The CDR3 DNA reads as TGTGCCAGCAGCGCCAAACCGGGACAGGGGGCAGATACGCAGTATTTT. This sequence encodes CASSAKPGQGADTQYF.

The V and J genes are TRBV27 and TRBJ2-1, with TRBD1 matching over 8 bases. The CDR3 is 16 residues long. V lost 0 bases and J lost 10; bases outside the gene matches: 11. Germline loops: CDR1 MNHEY, CDR2 SMNVEV (reference sequence). For the CDR3, the DNA is TGTGCCAGCAGTTTATCGTGGCCGATGGGGACAGGAGAGCAGTTCTTC. Translating it yields CASSLSWPMGTGEQFF.

V usage is TRBV11-2 and J usage is TRBJ1-1; D possibly corresponds to TRBD1 (5 bases). The V end lost 5 bases, the J end lost 0 bases, and 10 bases lay between the germline ends. Per the germline V gene, CDR1 is SGHAT and CDR2 is FQNNGV. The CDR3 spans 14 residues. CDR3 amino acids: CASSLRDLNTEAFF. CDR3 in DNA: TGTGCCAGCAGCCTCCGGGACTTGAACACTGAAGCTTTCTTT.

The rearrangement uses TRBV5-1 and TRBJ1-1; D gene unclear. The CDR3 is 14 amino acids. The germline CDR1 and CDR2 sequences are SGHRS and YFSETQ. V was trimmed by 2 bases and J by 3 bases, leaving 11 bases between them. DNA for the CDR3: TGCGCCAGCAGCTTAGGTCCGAAGGACACTGAAGCTTTCTTT. Translation: CASSLGPKDTEAFF.

The chain joins TRBV7-2 to TRBJ2-5; TRBD2 might be the D (6 bases). V lost 6 bases to trimming and J lost 2 bases, with 10 bases between them. The CDR3 is 13 amino acids. Germline loops: CDR1 SGHTA, CDR2 FQGNSA. CDR3 in amino acids: CASSFSGQETQYF. CDR3 sequence (DNA): TGTGCCAGCAGTTTTAGCGGACAAGAGACCCAGTACTTC.

The chain uses TRBV5-1 and TRBJ2-7, with 11 bases matching TRBD2. The trim removed 4 bases at V and 2 bases at J, leaving 11 bases unmatched. The CDR3 contains 17 residues. Looked up from germline, CDR1 is SGHRS and CDR2 is YFSETQ. CDR3 sequence (DNA): TGCGCCAGCAGCCGGGGACTAGCGGAATTAATGACCTACGAGCAGTACTTC. It translates to CASSRGLAELMTYEQYF.

The chain has TRBV7-2 and TRBJ2-7; 7 bases match TRBD1. V shed 5 bases, J shed 6 bases, and the junction held 10 bases outside the gene matches. The germline V gene encodes CDR1 SGHTA and CDR2 FQGNSA. CDR3 length equals 14 residues. The CDR3 spells CASSVQGSGGEQYF. CDR3 bases: TGTGCCAGCAGCGTACAGGGGTCGGGTGGCGAGCAGTACTTC.

The rearrangement links TRBV6-1 to TRBJ1-1, with TRBD1 matching 7 bases. Germline values: CDR1 MNHNS, CDR2 SASEGT. The CDR3 covers 16 residues. V was clipped by 4 bases and J by 0 bases; unmatched bases: 8. The CDR3 loop reads CASSGGQLILNTEAFF. The CDR3 DNA reads as TGTGCCAGCAGTGGGGGACAGCTAATTTTGAACACTGAAGCTTTCTTT.

The chain links TRBV13 to TRBJ1-2; 11 nucleotides match TRBD1. CDR1 and CDR2 (germline): PRHDT, FYEKMQ (reference sequence). Losses at the gene ends were 5 bases for V and 3 bases for J; bases not matched to a gene: 8. The CDR3 sequence is 16 residues long. In nucleotides, the CDR3 is TGTGCCAGCAGCCCAAGGACAGGGGGCTCGGACTATGGCTACACCTTC. This translates into CASSPRTGGSDYGYTF.

This clone was seen once. The rearrangement uses TRBV30 and TRBJ2-3; TRBD2 matches at 9 bases. The germline CDR1 and CDR2 sequences are GTSNPN and SVGIG (reference sequence). The CDR3 is 17 amino acids. V gave up 1 base and J gave up 6 bases; unmatched junction bases: 14. CDR3 sequence reads: CAWSGPSGSGSYDTQYF. The CDR3 DNA reads as TGTGCCTGGAGTGGTCCGTCGGGTAGCGGGAGTTATGATACGCAGTATTTT.

The chain joins TRBV28 to TRBJ2-5, with D hard to call. The V end was cut by 2 bases, the J end by 1 base, with 2 bases between. This CDR3 has 12 amino acids. Germline V gene data show CDR1 as MDHEN and CDR2 as SYDVKM. The CDR3 nucleotides are TGTGCCAGCAGTTTACCCCAAGAGACCCAGTACTTC. Amino acid sequence: CASSLPQETQYF.

The chain has TRBV19 and TRBJ1-5; 10 positions match TRBD1. CDR3 size: 13 residues. In germline, CDR1 is LNHDA, CDR2 SQIVND (reference sequence). The V gene end was trimmed by 9 bases and the J gene end by 6 bases; junction bases not matched to a gene: 5. The CDR3 sequence: CASRTGGGQPQHF. The CDR3 coding sequence is TGTGCCAGCCGGACAGGGGGAGGTCAGCCCCAGCATTTT.

This clone is a singleton in its sample. CDR3 in amino acids: CASSPLLARNEQFF. In DNA form, the CDR3 reads TGTGCCAGCTCACCATTACTAGCGCGGAATGAGCAGTTCTTC. This chain links TRBV18 with TRBJ2-1, with 7 bases matching TRBD2. The V gene end was trimmed by 2 bases and the J gene end by 7 bases; junction bases not matched to a gene: 5. CDR1 is KGHSH, CDR2 LQKENI, per germline. The CDR3 totals 14 residues.

The chain is built from TRBV14 and TRBJ2-1, with TRBD2 matching 9 bases. CDR1 is SGHDN and CDR2 is FVKESK in the germline V gene. V lost 4 bases to trimming and J lost 4 bases; unmatched junction nucleotides: 11. The CDR3 sequence is 17 residues long. The CDR3 region is CASSPEEAGGRYNEQFF. For the CDR3, the DNA is TGTGCCAGCAGCCCCGAGGAGGCGGGAGGGCGGTACAATGAGCAGTTCTTC. Full variable domain (missing parts from reference TRBV14 and TRBJ2-1): EAGVTQFPSHSVIEKGQTVTLRCDPISGHDNLYWYRRVMGKEIKFLLHFVKESKQDESGMPNNRFLAERTGGTYSTLKVQPAELEDSGVYFCASSPEEAGGRYNEQFFGPGTRLTVL.